This T cell receptor (beta chain) was recorded in a study of blood T cell repertoires in COVID-19 (dated by TCRdb to the early 2020s). In the study overall: For ImmuneRACE Cohort 3, a participant was defined as recovered based on two consecutive negative NP/OP PCR tests, clearance by a healthcare professional, or resolution of symptoms. The collaborator samples originated in the United States, Italy and Spain and spanned the acute and convalescent phases of COVID-19. The prospective study material was composed of cDNA or gDNA derived from T cells, B-cell-depleted T cells, or PBMCs. The dataset comprised deeply sampled blood TCRbeta repertoires from subjects exposed to, actively infected with, or recovered from COVID-19. The repertoires were released in a freely available public database meant as a resource for research on the immune response to SARS-CoV-2. Samples came from the ongoing ImmuneRACE study (first 160 participants) plus 1,254 subjects from 6 global collaborators. A de-identified subject ID, COVID-19 status, age in years and sex were almost always included in the sample metadata. HLA class I and class II types, where available, came from metadata supplied by the sample provider rather than from assay-based typing.

Study-wide findings and limitations: How much clinical and demographic metadata was included differed by source and by participant, and the metadata was provided uncurated.

Including cysteine and phenylalanine, the CDR3 has 14 amino acids. Left in the record is the CDR3 DNA by itself, 42 bases read in frame from the first base. V is pared back by 6 bases and J by 2 bases, with 11 bases lying between the germline termini. From the germline V gene (reference sequence), CDR1 is SEHNR and CDR2 is FQNEAQ. Participants in the prospective study were enrolled through a virtual design, were aged roughly 18 to 90 years, and lived in 24 United States geographic areas. To assign participants to cohorts, the prospective study relied on clinical history that participants themselves reported in a screening survey and a study questionnaire. In the prospective study, whole blood, serum and a nasopharyngeal or oropharyngeal swab were collected from each participant by mobile phlebotomists. Additional blood draws and questionnaires over an approximately 2-month period could optionally be provided by prospective study participants. Before DNA extraction, prospective study blood samples were shipped either frozen or at room temperature.

This clone was found once. Its antigen is unknown. Base qualities were left out, and no much larger clone turns up one base away. The immunoSEQ Assay, a bias-controlled multiplex PCR, was used to amplify TCRbeta CDR3 regions from genomic DNA. The authors processed their data as follows. Within the assay, amplification of reference gene primers was used to estimate how many nucleated cells each sample contained. To quantify the absolute abundance of each unique TCRbeta CDR3 rearrangement, sequence reads were collapsed and filtered. Productive Simpson clonality was computed per sample as the square root of Simpson's diversity index over productive rearrangements. TCRdb carries this immuneACCESS record with in-frame sequences only. Its versions omit some clonotypes, under half of them owing to an unresolved V gene in the studies checked, with the rest unexplained. The DNA was the basis for D and trimming; V, J and clone size are from that table. This sample is represented by approximately 190,000 clones; roughly nine tenths of them were singletons. The ten largest account for 20% to 25% of the sample.

The chain joins TRBV7-9 to TRBJ1-3; a weak D assignment points to TRBD1 (6 bases agree). The receptor was derived from a middle-aged woman in a cohort exposed to, infected with or recovered from COVID-19 (not recorded which). Sequencing was carried out using PBMCs or T cells enriched from blood (not recorded which). The bases read TGTGCCAGCAGGCAGGGGCCGACTGGAAACACCATATATTTT. This encodes CASRQGPTGNTIYF.